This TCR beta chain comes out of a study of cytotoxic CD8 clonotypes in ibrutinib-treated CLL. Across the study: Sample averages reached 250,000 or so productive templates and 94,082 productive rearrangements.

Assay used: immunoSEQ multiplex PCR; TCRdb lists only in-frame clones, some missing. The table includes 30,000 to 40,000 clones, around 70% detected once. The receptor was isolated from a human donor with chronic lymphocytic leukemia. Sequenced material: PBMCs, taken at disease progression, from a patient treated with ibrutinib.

The CDR3 coding sequence is TGTGCCAGCAGCCAAGATAGTTATTTCGGCAGGGCCTACAATGAGCAGTTCTTC. Its translation is CASSQDSYFGRAYNEQFF. This sequence joins TRBV4-2 and TRBJ2-1, with D perhaps TRBD1 (5 bases). Germline V gene data show CDR1 as LGHNA and CDR2 as YNFKEQ. The CDR3 runs 18 residues. The germline V and J ends were trimmed by 0 bases and 2 bases, with 17 bases remaining between them.